This passage covers 3 T cell receptor beta chains from one sample sequenced in a study of T cells in women clearing cervical HPV infection. The table came from immunoSEQ multiplex PCR; TCRdb's copy has only in-frame clones and leaves some out. This sample lists roughly 20,000 clones; its ten largest clones have roughly 4.7%. Sequencing was done on a sample of blood buffy coat. Receptors originate from a woman between 18 and 70 years old with a cervical HPV16 infection that either progressed to CIN3+ or cleared (not recorded which).

Points on this clone: The CDR3 is cut off 3 residues early in the read; its end comes from the germline J gene. This chain joins TRBV7-2 and TRBJ2-5; tentative D call: TRBD1 (5 bases). There are 13 residues in the CDR3. Germline V CDR1 and CDR2: SGHTA, FQGNSA. Trimming pared 5 bases from V and 0 bases from J, leaving 7 bases between. CDR3 loop: CASSRTNQETQYF. The DNA read from the CDR3 is TGTGCCAGCAGCCGGACAAACCAAGAGACC.

CDR3 amino acids: CSAREPTGTGELFF. CDR3 bases read: TGCAGTGCTAGAGAACCGACAGGGACCGGGGAG. The chain couples TRBV20-1 to TRBJ2-2, with 7 bases fitting TRBD1. Coverage ceases 3 residues before the CDR3 finishes, and the germline J gene fills in the end. The CDR3 loop spans 14 amino acids. J gave up 5 bases and V 0 bases, and 3 bases lay outside the gene matches. CDR1 is DFQATT, CDR2 SNEGSKA, per germline (reference sequence).

As to this clone: The sequenced fragment ends 3 residues before the CDR3 boundary, so the rest is inferred from the germline J gene. The chain links TRBV7-3 to TRBJ1-6, with D perhaps matching TRBD1 (5 bases). The length of the CDR3 is 14 residues. V shed 6 bases and J shed 0 bases, with 6 bases lying between them. Germline-derived CDR1 and CDR2 are SGHTA and FQGTGA. CDR3 DNA, as far as it was read: TGTGCCAGCAGTACAGGCTCCTATAATTCACCC. This translates into CASSTGSYNSP. The complete CDR3 reads CASSTGSYNSPLHF.